The T cell receptor beta chain under discussion was sequenced for a study of CD8 T cells in ankylosing spondylitis. In TCRdb, the 5' RACE reads were re-called with MiXCR into one record per CDR3 protein. Altogether around 330,000 distinct CDR3 sequences are present, about 9.9% being singletons, with the ten largest covering about 10%. The V end was cut by 3 bases, the J end by 0 bases, with 9 bases between. Looked up from germline, CDR1 is MNHEY and CDR2 is SMNVEV (reference sequence). The CDR3 spans 16 residues. Study conclusions and caveats: Disease-linked clones proved CD8+ and comparatively uncommon in peripheral blood. The authors reported significant enrichment of disease-linked clones in matched ankylosing spondylitis synovial fluid. There was a TCR beta motif, made of several highly homologous variants, that appeared characteristic of ankylosing spondylitis blood.

Many counts were recorded for this clonotype. Its antigen is unknown. This chain joins TRBV27 and TRBJ1-6; D unresolved. The origin of this receptor is a female donor with ankylosing spondylitis or in good health (not recorded which). Sequencing was carried out using blood, either unsorted or a sorted T cell fraction (not recorded which). The CDR3 loop is CASSFEASSYNSPLHF. CDR3 bases: TGTGCCAGCAGTTTTGAGGCGAGCTCCTATAATTCACCCCTCCACTTT.